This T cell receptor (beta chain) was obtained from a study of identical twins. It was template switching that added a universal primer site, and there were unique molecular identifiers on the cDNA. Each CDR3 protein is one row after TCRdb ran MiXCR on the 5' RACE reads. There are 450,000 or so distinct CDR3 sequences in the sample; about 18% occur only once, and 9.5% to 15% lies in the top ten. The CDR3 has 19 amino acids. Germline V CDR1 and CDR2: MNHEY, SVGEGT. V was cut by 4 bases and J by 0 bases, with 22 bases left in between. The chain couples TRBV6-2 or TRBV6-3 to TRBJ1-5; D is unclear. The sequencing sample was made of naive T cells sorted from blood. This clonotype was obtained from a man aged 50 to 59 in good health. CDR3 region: CASSFRIGREDYSNQPQHF. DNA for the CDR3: TGTGCCAGCAGTTTTCGAATTGGACGGGAGGACTATAGCAATCAGCCCCAGCATTTT.